This T cell receptor (beta chain) is from a study of lymphopenia after photon versus proton radiotherapy. Overall study results and limits: Relative stability marked proton patients; photon patients lost diversity and naive cells.

This CDR3 has 14 amino acids. Germline V gene sequence: CDR1 ENHRY, CDR2 SYGVKD. Trimming took off 2 bases at V and 5 bases at J, with 13 bases between the two ends. Sequenced by immunoSEQ multiplex PCR; TCRdb stores in-frame clones only, minus some. The sample consists of tens of thousands of clones, about 83% of them appearing once. As to this clone: Its cognate antigen is unknown.

V and J are TRBV10-3 and TRBJ2-7; D not certain. This TCR was recovered from a woman between 55 and 75 years old with cholangiocarcinoma. Some clones in this sample may be carry-over from other donors' samples. The sequencing here drew on peripheral blood, taken from a patient treated with proton-based radiotherapy. The chain's CDR3 is CAISEGPDGNEQYF. Written as DNA, the CDR3 is TGTGCCATCAGTGAGGGGCCCGACGGTAACGAGCAGTACTTC.